A single T cell receptor beta chain is shown here with its context. Antigen specificity is unknown. The data derive from a study of T cells in Graves' hyperthyroidism and ophthalmopathy. Study-wide findings and caveats: Blood also held most thyroid clonotypes expanded beyond 0.001.

The study enrolled patients aged 18 to 65 with newly diagnosed hyperthyroidism of under 2 months' duration. V was pared by 2 bases and J by 7 bases, with 10 bases of the junction left unmatched. Germline CDR1 and CDR2: SGHTA and FQGTGA. This CDR3 has 15 residues. What was amplified from RNA transcripts were TCR beta CDR3 regions. Carried out on the TCR CDR3, a first-round RT-PCR used the HTBI primer set. TCRdb re-analysed the multiplex PCR reads in MiXCR, keeping a single row per CDR3 protein. The table lists about 580,000 distinct CDR3 sequences, 46% of them singletons. Sequencing was carried out using peripheral blood or thyroid tissue (not recorded which). This chain connects TRBV7-3 to TRBJ2-7; 8 bases are a match to TRBD2. The TCR originated in a woman in her late teens or twenties with Graves' hyperthyroidism. The CDR3 DNA reads as TGTGCCAGCAGCTTACGTGCTCGGGAGGGCGGGGAGCAGTACTTC. Its translation is CASSLRAREGGEQYF. Using reference TRBV7-3 and TRBJ2-7 for the parts outside the CDR3, the full variable domain is GAGVSQTPSNKVTEKGKYVELRCDPISGHTALYWYRQSLGQGPEFLIYFQGTGAADDSGLPNDRFFAVRPEGSVSTLKIQRTERGDSAVYLCASSLRAREGGEQYFGPGTRLTVT.